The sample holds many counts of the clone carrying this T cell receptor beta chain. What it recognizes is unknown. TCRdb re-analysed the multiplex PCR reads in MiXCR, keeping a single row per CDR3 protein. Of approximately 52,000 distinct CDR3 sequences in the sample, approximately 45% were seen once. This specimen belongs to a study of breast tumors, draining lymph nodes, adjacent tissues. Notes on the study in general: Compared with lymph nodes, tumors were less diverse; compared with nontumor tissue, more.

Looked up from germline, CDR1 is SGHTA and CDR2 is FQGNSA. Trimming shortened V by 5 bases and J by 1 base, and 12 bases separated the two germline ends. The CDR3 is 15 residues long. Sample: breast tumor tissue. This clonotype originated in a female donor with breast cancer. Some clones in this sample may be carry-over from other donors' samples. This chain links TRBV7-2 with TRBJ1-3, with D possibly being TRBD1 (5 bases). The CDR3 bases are TGTGCCAGCAGCACATCGTGGGGGTCTGGAAACACCATATATTTT. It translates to CASSTSWGSGNTIYF.